Listed below are T cell receptor beta chains from one sample, sequenced in a study of blood T cell repertoires in COVID-19. Only in-frame clones appear in the TCRdb table, and some are missing; sequencing was by immunoSEQ multiplex PCR. The table has 120,000 to 150,000 clones, approximately 83% seen once. Material for sequencing was peripheral blood. Receptor source: a human donor in a cohort sampled during active COVID-19. The CDR3 runs from the conserved cysteine through the conserved F or W. A D gene is named only where the DNA matches it firmly. Clone size is given for some rows only: seen once, a few or many times, or a class if the clone is expanded.

v_call: TRBV10-3; d_call: TRBD2; clone_size: .; j_call: TRBJ2-1; cdr3_nt: TGTGCCATCAGGGATAGCGGGAGCTACAATGAGCAGTTCTTC; cdr3_aa: CAIRDSGSYNEQFF
v_call: TRBV24-1; d_call: .; clone_size: .; j_call: TRBJ1-2; cdr3_nt: TGTGCCACCAGTGATGGGGCGGGACTCAGATCTGGCTACACCTTC; cdr3_aa: CATSDGAGLRSGYTF
v_call: TRBV12-3/TRBV12-4; d_call: .; clone_size: .; j_call: TRBJ2-7; cdr3_nt: TGTGCCAGCAGACCTGACTCGGGGGACGAGCAGTACTTC; cdr3_aa: CASRPDSGDEQYF
v_call: TRBV18; d_call: .; clone_size: .; j_call: TRBJ2-5; cdr3_nt: TGTGCCAGCTCACCACGAGACAGCCAAGAGACCCAGTACTTC; cdr3_aa: CASSPRDSQETQYF
v_call: TRBV4-2; d_call: .; clone_size: .; j_call: TRBJ2-3; cdr3_nt: TGTGCCAGCAGCCAAGGGGTCGGGAGTGGGAATACGCAGTATTTT; cdr3_aa: CASSQGVGSGNTQYF
v_call: TRBV18; d_call: TRBD1; clone_size: .; j_call: TRBJ2-7; cdr3_nt: TGTGCCAGCTCACCACAAAGGACAGGGGGCGCATCTCTCTACGAGCAGTACTTC; cdr3_aa: CASSPQRTGGASLYEQYF
v_call: TRBV21-1; d_call: .; clone_size: .; j_call: TRBJ2-1; cdr3_nt: TGTGCCAGCAGCAAAGAAAGCGTTTCCTACAATGAGCAGTTCTTC; cdr3_aa: CASSKESVSYNEQFF
v_call: TRBV19; d_call: TRBD1; clone_size: .; j_call: TRBJ2-6; cdr3_nt: TGTGCCAGTAGTATCCGGGACAGGGCACCAATCCTGACTTTC; cdr3_aa: CASSIRDRAPILTF
v_call: TRBV9; d_call: .; clone_size: .; j_call: TRBJ2-3; cdr3_nt: TGTGCCAGCAGCCCCCTCCAGGGATCCGGGCCAGATACGCAGTATTTT; cdr3_aa: CASSPLQGSGPDTQYF
v_call: TRBV27; d_call: .; clone_size: few; j_call: TRBJ2-6; cdr3_nt: TGTGCCAGGGGGCCTCCCTCTGGGGCCAACGTCCTGACTTTC; cdr3_aa: CARGPPSGANVLTF
v_call: TRBV5-1; d_call: TRBD2; clone_size: .; j_call: TRBJ2-3; cdr3_nt: TGCGCCAGCAGCACCGGGACTAGCGGGATCACAGATACGCAGTATTTT; cdr3_aa: CASSTGTSGITDTQYF
v_call: TRBV3-1/TRBV3-2; d_call: .; clone_size: .; j_call: TRBJ1-5; cdr3_nt: TGTGCCAGCAGCCTTGGGCAGGGAGGTAATCAGCCCCAGCATTTT; cdr3_aa: CASSLGQGGNQPQHF
v_call: TRBV6-6; d_call: .; clone_size: .; j_call: TRBJ2-1; cdr3_nt: TGTGCCAGCAGTTACATCAGGTCCCAAGGTGATGAGCAGTTCTTC; cdr3_aa: CASSYIRSQGDEQFF
v_call: TRBV7-8; d_call: TRBD1; clone_size: .; j_call: TRBJ1-1; cdr3_nt: TGTGCCAGCAGCTTAACAGGGGGACACCGGGCGGGGGCTTTCTTT; cdr3_aa: CASSLTGGHRAGAFF
v_call: TRBV3-1/TRBV3-2; d_call: TRBD2; clone_size: .; j_call: TRBJ2-7; cdr3_nt: TGTGCCAGCAGCCAAGTGGGAGGGCCCTACGAGCAGTACTTC; cdr3_aa: CASSQVGGPYEQYF
v_call: TRBV2; d_call: TRBD2; clone_size: .; j_call: TRBJ2-7; cdr3_nt: TGTGCCAGCAGTGAAAGGAGCGGGAGAGGGGACGAGCAGTACTTC; cdr3_aa: CASSERSGRGDEQYF
v_call: TRBV7-8; d_call: TRBD2; clone_size: .; j_call: TRBJ2-2; cdr3_nt: TGTGCCAGCAGCTCCCTAGCGGGAGACACCGGGGAGCTGTTTTTT; cdr3_aa: CASSSLAGDTGELFF
v_call: TRBV6-1; d_call: .; clone_size: few; j_call: TRBJ1-5; cdr3_nt: TGTGCCAGCAGTGAAGGTCTCAGCAATCAGCCCCAGCATTTT; cdr3_aa: CASSEGLSNQPQHF
v_call: TRBV12-3/TRBV12-4; d_call: .; clone_size: once; j_call: TRBJ2-2; cdr3_nt: TGTGCCACCAGGGTCGACTGGACCGGGGAGCTGTTTTTT; cdr3_aa: CATRVDWTGELFF
v_call: TRBV10-3; d_call: TRBD2; clone_size: .; j_call: TRBJ2-7; cdr3_nt: TGTGCCATCAGTGAGTCTCTAGCGGGAGGAGGCGAGCAGTACTTC; cdr3_aa: CAISESLAGGGEQYF
v_call: TRBV24-1; d_call: TRBD1; clone_size: .; j_call: TRBJ1-4; cdr3_nt: TGTGCCACCAGGGGGAGGGACAGGGTTCCGTTTTTT; cdr3_aa: CATRGRDRVPFF
v_call: TRBV5-1; d_call: .; clone_size: .; j_call: TRBJ2-7; cdr3_nt: TGCGCCAGCAGCGATATAGCAGGGTCGGCCTACGAGCAGTACTTC; cdr3_aa: CASSDIAGSAYEQYF
v_call: TRBV18; d_call: TRBD2; clone_size: .; j_call: TRBJ2-7; cdr3_nt: TGTGCCAGCTCACCAGGGATTAGCGGGAGATACGAGCAGTACTTC; cdr3_aa: CASSPGISGRYEQYF
v_call: TRBV29-1; d_call: TRBD2; clone_size: .; j_call: TRBJ2-1; cdr3_nt: TGCAGCGTATGGACTAGTTCTTCCTACAATGAGCAGTTCTTC; cdr3_aa: CSVWTSSSYNEQFF
v_call: TRBV9; d_call: .; clone_size: .; j_call: TRBJ2-1; cdr3_nt: TGTGCCAGCAGCCCTCGGACAGTCTACAATGAGCAGTTCTTC; cdr3_aa: CASSPRTVYNEQFF
v_call: TRBV5-1; d_call: .; clone_size: .; j_call: TRBJ2-5; cdr3_nt: TGCGCCAGCAGCCCCTCACTAGGGGAGACCCAGTACTTC; cdr3_aa: CASSPSLGETQYF
v_call: TRBV7-8; d_call: .; clone_size: .; j_call: TRBJ1-4; cdr3_nt: TGTGCCAGCAGCCGGGGAGGAACTAATGAAAAACTGTTTTTT; cdr3_aa: CASSRGGTNEKLFF